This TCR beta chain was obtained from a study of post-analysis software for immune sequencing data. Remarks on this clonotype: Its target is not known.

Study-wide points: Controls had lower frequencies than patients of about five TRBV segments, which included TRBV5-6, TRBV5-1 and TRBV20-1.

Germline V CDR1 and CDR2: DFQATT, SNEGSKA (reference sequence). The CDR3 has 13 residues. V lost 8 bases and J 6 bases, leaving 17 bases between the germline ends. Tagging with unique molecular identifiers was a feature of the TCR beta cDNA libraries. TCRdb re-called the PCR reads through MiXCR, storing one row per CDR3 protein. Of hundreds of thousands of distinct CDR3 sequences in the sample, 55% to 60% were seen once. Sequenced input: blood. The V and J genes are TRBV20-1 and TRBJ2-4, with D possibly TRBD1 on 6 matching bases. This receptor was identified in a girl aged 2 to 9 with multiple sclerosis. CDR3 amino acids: CSPVGQMGNIQYF. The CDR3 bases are TGCAGTCCTGTGGGACAAATGGGAAACATTCAGTACTTC.